This is a list of T cell receptor beta chains from one sample in a study of T cell responses to AZD1222 COVID-19 vaccine. Profiling relied on immunoSEQ multiplex PCR, and the TCRdb table lists in-frame clones only, not all of them. This sample has some 120,000 clones, with approximately 94% found just once. The sequencing used peripheral blood, collected on day 0 of AZD1222 vaccination. All receptors derive from an adult in good health. Both conserved end residues are trimmed from each CDR3. Expanded clones get a size class; other rows say once, few or many, or leave the size out.

CDR3,V,J,size,length
ASSLFRVMDAF,TRBV28,TRBJ1-1,.,11
ASSQVQSYPGNTIY,TRBV4-1,TRBJ1-3,once,14
ASSLESRATEAF,TRBV7-9,TRBJ1-1,.,12
ASSLGRGRHLSMNTEAF,TRBV11-2,TRBJ1-1,.,17
ASSSPRGTGMGEQY,TRBV7-9,TRBJ2-7,.,14
ASSSGQGGKQF,TRBV28,TRBJ2-1,.,11
ASRPEPELNTEAF,TRBV27,TRBJ1-1,.,13
ASRGDLPRQETQY,TRBV28,TRBJ2-5,.,13
SVGRDTEAF,TRBV29-1,TRBJ1-1,.,9
AWTTDRLRTGELF,TRBV30,TRBJ2-2,.,13
ASSRRTFDEQY,TRBV4-3,TRBJ2-7,.,11
ASSMPGKLF,TRBV19,TRBJ1-4,.,9
ASRDRGAEAF,TRBV19,TRBJ1-1,.,10
ASSYWQGAQGNEQY,TRBV6-5,TRBJ2-7,.,14
ASSEAWGRKSEKLF,TRBV2,TRBJ1-4,.,14
ASSPHRDTQY,TRBV11-2,TRBJ2-3,.,10
ASSPRSSYNEQF,TRBV14,TRBJ2-1,.,12
ASSTRTHLDEQF,TRBV19,TRBJ2-1,.,12